This T cell receptor (beta chain) was sequenced during a study of T cells in Graves' hyperthyroidism and ophthalmopathy. Study in general: Peripheral blood was drawn at first diagnosis, prior to all treatment.

Trimming pared 8 bases from V and 7 bases from J, leaving 18 bases between. The CDR3 has 14 amino acids. The germline CDR1 and CDR2 sequences are MNHNS and SASEGT. Whole-study results and caveats: The model predicted ophthalmopathy a median around 6.5 months before onset.

Orbital computed tomography and thyroid ultrasound, together with serum TRAb and thyroxine and clinical symptoms, were used for diagnoses. This clonotype was recorded a few times. Its antigen is unidentified. RNA transcripts yielded amplified TCR beta CDR3 regions. HTBI primers were employed in a first-round RT-PCR of the TCR CDR3. Each CDR3 protein is one row after TCRdb ran MiXCR on the multiplex PCR reads. Among 340,000 or so distinct CDR3 sequences listed, roughly a fifth were seen once. The sample consisted of blood. The J gene is TRBJ2-1, the V gene TRBV6-1; no clear D. The receptor was derived from a woman in her forties or fifties with Graves' hyperthyroidism. This CDR3 reads CASSASQWGNEQFF. The CDR3 region has the DNA TGTGCCAGCTCCGCCTCCCAGTGGGGAAATGAGCAGTTCTTC.